Listed here are 22 T cell receptor beta chains from one sample, sequenced in a study of regulatory T cells in long-lasting Graves disease. Sequencing libraries for TCR beta were prepared with iRepertoire HTBI primers and Arm-PCR of CDR3 regions. In TCRdb, the multiplex PCR reads were re-called with MiXCR into one record per CDR3 protein. Among 410,000 or so distinct CDR3 sequences listed, 15% were seen once. The time point is: newly diagnosed GD, antithyroid drugs for less than 3 months. RNA isolated from PBMCs was used to make the TCR library. The same sample was also studied in work on T cells in Graves' hyperthyroidism and ophthalmopathy.

This sample comprised peripheral blood mononuclear cells (PBMCs), obtained at new diagnosis, from a patient treated with antithyroid drugs. All receptors derive from a woman aged 30 to 39 with Graves disease.

This clonotype has only a few counts. The chain combines TRBV4-1 with TRBJ1-3; no reliable D call. Germline lookup yields CDR1 MGHRA and CDR2 YSYEKL. The V gene lost 1 base and the J gene lost 11 bases, with 9 bases spanning the gap. The CDR3 is made up of 12 amino acids. Written as DNA, the CDR3 is TGCGCCAGCAGCCAAGTTACTGAGGCCATATATTTT. Amino acid sequence: CASSQVTEAIYF.

This clonotype occurred many times. The chain employs TRBV6-1 and TRBJ1-1; D is unclear. The CDR3 extends over 12 amino acids. CDR1 and CDR2 (germline): MNHNS, SASEGT. The CDR3 sequence is CACGRMNTEAFF. In nucleotides, the CDR3 is TGTGCTTGCGGGAGGATGAACACTGAAGCTTTCTTT.

This clonotype was seen many times. The J gene is TRBJ2-7, the V gene TRBV18; 7 nucleotides agree with TRBD1. V was pared by 4 bases and J by 5 bases, with 8 bases of the junction left unmatched. This CDR3 contains 14 residues. The germline V gene encodes CDR1 KGHSH and CDR2 LQKENI. Written as DNA, the CDR3 is TGTGCCAGCTCACAGGGACAGTACTTGGACGAGCAGTACTTC. Protein sequence: CASSQGQYLDEQYF.

The chain is built from TRBV15 and TRBJ2-5; 7 bases line up with TRBD1. CDR1 is LNHNV, CDR2 YYDKDF, per germline (reference sequence). The CDR3 runs to 15 residues. The V segment lost 6 bases and the J segment 2 bases; nucleotides outside the gene matches: 9. CDR3 DNA sequence: TGTGCCACCAGAAGGGACAGACCTACGCAAGAGACCCAGTACTTC. It translates to CATRRDRPTQETQYF.

This clonotype occurred many times. The rearrangement links TRBV29-1 to TRBJ2-7; TRBD2 matches 13 bases. Germline-derived CDR1 and CDR2 are SQVTM and ANQGSEA. V lost 6 bases, J lost 2 bases, and 4 bases stayed unmatched. The CDR3 runs 14 residues. CDR3 DNA: TGCAGCGTGGCAACTAGCGGGAGGGCCTACGAGCAGTACTTC. Its protein product is CSVATSGRAYEQYF.

This clonotype was picked up many times. The chain is built from TRBV28 and TRBJ1-5, with TRBD1 as a possible D gene (5 bases). V gave up 5 bases and J gave up 0 bases, with 11 bases separating them. The CDR3 has 15 residues. The germline CDR1 and CDR2 sequences are MDHEN and SYDVKM. The CDR3 region has the DNA TGTGCCAGCAGTAGTGGGGGGTTTAGCAATCAGCCCCAGCATTTT. The encoded protein is CASSSGGFSNQPQHF.

This clonotype was found a few times. This chain connects TRBV30 to TRBJ2-3; D not certain. V was shortened by 2 bases and J by 8 bases, with 5 bases between the two germline ends. Germline assignment: CDR1 GTSNPN and CDR2 SVGIG (reference sequence). The CDR3 totals 10 residues. For the CDR3, the DNA is TGTGCCTGGAGTCGGGTTACGCAGTATTTT. Amino acids: CAWSRVTQYF.

This sequence joins TRBV28 and TRBJ2-1, with 8 bases fitting TRBD2. With V trimmed by 3 bases and J by 13 bases, 17 bases remained unmatched. Germline V gives CDR1 MDHEN, CDR2 SYDVKM. This CDR3 is built from 16 residues. In nucleotides, the CDR3 is TGTGCCAGCAGTTTGGTAGGGGGACTAGACTTGGTTAGACAGTTCTTC. Protein sequence: CASSLVGGLDLVRQFF.

The sample holds many counts of this clonotype. The chain uses TRBV5-1 and TRBJ2-7; tentatively, D is TRBD1 (6 bases). Germline V lookup: CDR1 SGHRS, CDR2 YFSETQ. This CDR3 has 14 amino acids. Trimming took off 4 bases at V and 0 bases at J, with 11 bases between the two ends. The CDR3 coding sequence is TGCGCCAGCAGCCTGGACAGCTACTCCTACGAGCAGTACTTC. This gives the protein CASSLDSYSYEQYF.

This clonotype has just a few counts. The chain uses TRBV9 and TRBJ2-5; D ambiguous. V lost 0 bases and J 2 bases, leaving 11 bases between the germline ends. The CDR3 runs to 15 residues. Germline assignment: CDR1 SGDLS and CDR2 YYNGEE. CDR3 nucleotides: TGTGCCAGCAGCGTAGCTCCATCCGTGCAAGAGACCCAGTACTTC. Protein sequence: CASSVAPSVQETQYF.

This clonotype has a count of ten or more. The rearrangement uses TRBV12-3 or TRBV12-4 and TRBJ2-1; 14 bases match TRBD2. The length of the CDR3 is 16 residues. V was clipped by 4 bases and J by 9 bases; unmatched bases: 8. CDR3 protein: CASSSPRLAGGGEQFF. CDR3 nucleotide sequence: TGTGCCAGCAGTTCCCCAAGACTAGCGGGAGGGGGTGAGCAGTTCTTC.

This clonotype was seen at least ten times. The gene calls are TRBV27 and TRBJ2-6; tentatively, D is TRBD1 (5 bases). The V gene lost 3 bases and the J gene lost 0 bases, with 9 bases spanning the gap. The germline V gene has CDR1 MNHEY and CDR2 SMNVEV (reference sequence). This CDR3 is built from 16 residues. CDR3 in amino acids: CASSFRQPSGANVLTF. The CDR3 DNA follows: TGTGCCAGCAGTTTTAGACAGCCCTCTGGGGCCAACGTCCTGACTTTC.

This clonotype came up many times. The genes are TRBV28 and TRBJ2-5, with unresolved D. This CDR3 has 12 residues. Germline CDR1 MDHEN, CDR2 SYDVKM. V was shortened by 7 bases and J by 8 bases, with 14 bases between the two germline ends. The CDR3 loop is CASTKRSLTQYF. The DNA for the CDR3 is TGTGCCAGCACTAAAAGATCCCTCACCCAGTACTTC.

This clonotype was observed at least ten times. The rearrangement uses TRBV6-1 and TRBJ1-5, with D unclear. The germline V gene has CDR1 MNHNS and CDR2 SASEGT. The CDR3 has 14 residues. Trimming took 1 base from V and 2 from J, leaving 6 bases between them. The CDR3 DNA follows: TGTGCCAGCAGTGAAGAAGGCGGCAATCAGCCCCAGCATTTT. This codes for CASSEEGGNQPQHF.

Many counts were recorded for this clonotype. V usage is TRBV7-8 and J usage is TRBJ1-1; D perhaps matches TRBD1 (5 bases). There are 17 residues in the CDR3. Germline CDR1 is SGHVS and CDR2 is FQNEAQ. The V and J ends lost 7 bases and 4 bases respectively, with 25 bases between them. CDR3 bases: TGTGCCAGCATCGCCCGTCGGGCAGGCCTGGGGCGCACTGAAGCTTTCTTT. It specifies CASIARRAGLGRTEAFF.

This clonotype was recorded a few times. This chain links TRBV30 with TRBJ2-6; 10 bases are a match to TRBD1. V lost 5 bases, J lost 3 bases, and 19 bases stayed unmatched. Looked up from germline, CDR1 is GTSNPN and CDR2 is SVGIG (reference sequence). The CDR3 length is 20 residues. CDR3 bases: TGTGCCTGGGGTTCCTCACTCCGGGACAGGGGCTTACTTGGGGCCAACGTCCTGACTTTC. This encodes CAWGSSLRDRGLLGANVLTF. Complete variable domain (other parts from reference TRBV30 and TRBJ2-6): SQTIHQWPATLVQPVGSPLSLECTVEGTSNPNLYWYRQAAGRGLQLLFYSVGIGQISSEVPQNLSASRPQDRQFILSSKKLLLSDSGFYLCAWGSSLRDRGLLGANVLTFGAGSRLTVL.

With respect to this clonotype: A much larger clone is a single base away; this may be a read error. The genes are TRBV2 and TRBJ2-1, with D hard to call. The length of the CDR3 is 12 residues. CDR1 and CDR2 (germline): SNHLY, FYNNEI. The germline V and J ends were trimmed by 6 bases and 10 bases, with 13 bases remaining between them. In nucleotides, the CDR3 is TGTGCCAGCAGGGACCACCTCTACGAGCAGTTCTTC. Translating it yields CASRDHLYEQFF.

Worth noting for this clonotype: A much larger clonotype is one base distant, so this may be a read error. The rearrangement uses TRBV7-9 and TRBJ1-5; D not certain. The CDR3 runs to 12 residues. V lost 3 bases and J 5 bases, leaving 5 bases between the germline ends. Germline values: CDR1 SEHNR, CDR2 FQNEAQ (reference sequence). CDR3 loop: CASSFKDQPQHF. CDR3 nucleotide sequence: TGTGCCAGCAGCTTTAAGGATCAGCCCCAGCATTTT. The full variable domain, with the rest looked up from reference TRBV7-9 and TRBJ1-5, is DTGVSQNPRHKITKRGQNVTFRCDPISEHNRLYWYRQTLGQGPEFLTYFQNEAQLEKSRLLSDRFSAERPKGSFSTLEIQRTEQGDSAMYLCASSFKDQPQHFGDGTRLSIL.

This clonotype occurred a few times. This CDR3 is CAFPKLADSYNEQFF. In DNA form, the CDR3 reads TGTGCCTTTCCGAAACTAGCGGACTCCTACAATGAGCAGTTCTTC. V gene TRBV2 combines with J gene TRBJ2-1, with 8 positions matching TRBD2. V shed 11 bases, J shed 0 bases, and the junction held 9 bases outside the gene matches. The CDR3 has 15 amino acids. CDR1 and CDR2 (germline): SNHLY, FYNNEI.

This clonotype came up many times. The chain is built from TRBV29-1 and TRBJ1-1, with D unresolved. CDR1 is SQVTM, CDR2 ANQGSEA, per germline. Between the trimmed V and J ends, which lost 5 bases and 4 bases, there was a span of 11 bases. The CDR3 has 12 residues. Written as DNA, the CDR3 is TGCAGCGTTAAAACCGGAGCCACTGAAGCTTTCTTT. As protein: CSVKTGATEAFF.

There are many counts of this clonotype. The chain recombines TRBV6-1 with TRBJ1-1; 9 bases match TRBD1. The CDR3 is made up of 14 amino acids. Germline CDR1 reads MNHNS; CDR2 reads SASEGT. The junction had 5 bases not matched to a gene; V was cut back by 6 bases and J by 3 bases. The CDR3 protein is CASSSDRGYTEAFF. For the CDR3, the DNA is TGTGCCAGCAGCAGCGACAGGGGGTACACTGAAGCTTTCTTT.

J is TRBJ2-1 and V is TRBV4-1; D is perhaps TRBD2 (5 bases). CDR3 length: 14 amino acids. Trimming stripped 3 bases from V and 4 bases from J, with 10 bases between. Germline V gene lookup returns CDR1 MGHRA and CDR2 YSYEKL. The CDR3 here is CASSQTGKYNEQFF. The CDR3 region has the DNA TGCGCCAGCAGCCAGACGGGAAAGTACAATGAGCAGTTCTTC.